This T cell receptor (beta chain) came from a study of shared clonotypes between healthy human individuals. Study findings and constraints: The generation probabilities recorded for non-shared clonotypes fell below those of clonotypes shared by all four donors.

To note about this clone: Its specificity is unknown.

Each sorted subset replicate got 200 ng genomic DNA, tens of thousands of genomes. Original analysis: Junction-only sequences without quality scores came from ImmunoSEQ, so filtering differed. This table comes from immunoSEQ multiplex PCR, and its TCRdb copy is limited to in-frame clones, with some not included. That table is the source of V, J and clone size, and D and trimming were worked out from the DNA. The sample has 2 million to 2.5 million clones; approximately 96% are singletons. The CDR3 totals 15 residues. V shed 1 base and J shed 0 bases, with 11 bases lying between them. Per germline, CDR1 SGHRS and CDR2 YFSETQ.

This chain joins TRBV5-1 and TRBJ2-7; D is unresolved. This clonotype was sampled from a man aged 18 to 30 in good health. Material: naive CD4+ T cells sorted from blood. Subset given: CD45RA+ positively selected. CDR3 protein: CASSLMETHSYEQYF. CDR3 nucleotides: TGCGCCAGCAGCTTGATGGAGACTCACTCCTACGAGCAGTACTTC.